This TCR beta chain is drawn from a study of blood T cell repertoires in COVID-19. About the study: Sample material is recorded as cDNA or gDNA derived from T cells, B-cell-depleted T cells, or PBMCs.

TCRdb's table, derived via immunoSEQ multiplex PCR, lists solely in-frame clones and lacks some. The data hold roughly 100,000 clones, with 82% observed a single time. This TCR came from a man older than 75 with acute or convalescent COVID-19. Sequencing used peripheral blood.

The chain's CDR3 is CASSIRTGQNYGYTF. As DNA, the CDR3 is TGTGCCAGTAGTATTCGTACAGGCCAGAACTATGGCTACACCTTC. V is TRBV19 and J is TRBJ1-2; tentative D call: TRBD1 (5 bases). V was trimmed by 3 bases and J by 2 bases, leaving 13 bases between them. In germline, CDR1 is LNHDA, CDR2 SQIVND (reference sequence). CDR3 length: 15 residues.